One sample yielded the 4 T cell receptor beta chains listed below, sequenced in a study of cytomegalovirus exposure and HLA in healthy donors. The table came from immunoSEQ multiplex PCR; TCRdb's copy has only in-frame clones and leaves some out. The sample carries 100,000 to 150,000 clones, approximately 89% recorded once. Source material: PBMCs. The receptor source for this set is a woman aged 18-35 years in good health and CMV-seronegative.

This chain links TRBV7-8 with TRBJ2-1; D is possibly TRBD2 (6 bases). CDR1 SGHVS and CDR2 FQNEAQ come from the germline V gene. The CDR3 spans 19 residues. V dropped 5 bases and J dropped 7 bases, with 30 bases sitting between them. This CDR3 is CASSPQSGGWDERLNEQFF. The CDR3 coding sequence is TGTGCCAGCAGCCCCCAATCCGGAGGGTGGGACGAACGTTTGAATGAGCAGTTCTTC.

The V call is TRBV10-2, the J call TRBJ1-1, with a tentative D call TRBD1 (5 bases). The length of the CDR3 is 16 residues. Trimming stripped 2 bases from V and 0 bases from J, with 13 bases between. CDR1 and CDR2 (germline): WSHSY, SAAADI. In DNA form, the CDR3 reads TGCGCCAGCAGTGAGAGCGACAGTCGGCTGAACACTGAAGCTTTCTTT. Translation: CASSESDSRLNTEAFF.

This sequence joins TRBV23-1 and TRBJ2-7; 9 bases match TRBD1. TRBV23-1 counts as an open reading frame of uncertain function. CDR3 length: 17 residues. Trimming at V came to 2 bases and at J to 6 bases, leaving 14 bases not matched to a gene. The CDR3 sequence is CASSQRDRASGVAEQYV. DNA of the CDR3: TGCGCCAGCAGTCAACGGGACAGGGCGTCGGGGGTCGCCGAGCAGTACGTC.

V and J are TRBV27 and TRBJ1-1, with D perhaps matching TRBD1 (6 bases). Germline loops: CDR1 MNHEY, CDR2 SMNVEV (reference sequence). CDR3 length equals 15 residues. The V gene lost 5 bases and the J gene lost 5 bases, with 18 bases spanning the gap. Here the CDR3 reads CASSQAGTYGTEAFF. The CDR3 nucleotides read TGTGCCAGCAGTCAAGCCGGGACATACGGTACTGAAGCTTTCTTT.